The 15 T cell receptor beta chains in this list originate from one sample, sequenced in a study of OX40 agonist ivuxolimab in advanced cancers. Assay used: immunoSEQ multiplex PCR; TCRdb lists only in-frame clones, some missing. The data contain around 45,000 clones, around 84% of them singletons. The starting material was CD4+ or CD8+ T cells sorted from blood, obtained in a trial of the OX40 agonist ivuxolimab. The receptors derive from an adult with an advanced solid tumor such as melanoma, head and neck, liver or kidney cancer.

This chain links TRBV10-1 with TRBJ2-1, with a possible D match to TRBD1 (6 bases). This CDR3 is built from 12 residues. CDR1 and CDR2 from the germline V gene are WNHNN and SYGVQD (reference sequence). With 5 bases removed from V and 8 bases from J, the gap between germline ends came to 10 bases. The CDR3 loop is CASSRPGDEQFF. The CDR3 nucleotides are TGCGCCAGCAGTCGACCAGGGGATGAGCAGTTCTTC.

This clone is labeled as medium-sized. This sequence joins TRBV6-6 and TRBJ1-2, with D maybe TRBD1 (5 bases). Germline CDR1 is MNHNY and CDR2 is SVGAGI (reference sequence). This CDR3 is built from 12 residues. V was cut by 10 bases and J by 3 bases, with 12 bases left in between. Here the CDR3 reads CATKGDHYGYTF. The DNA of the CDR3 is TGTGCCACTAAAGGGGACCACTATGGCTACACCTTC.

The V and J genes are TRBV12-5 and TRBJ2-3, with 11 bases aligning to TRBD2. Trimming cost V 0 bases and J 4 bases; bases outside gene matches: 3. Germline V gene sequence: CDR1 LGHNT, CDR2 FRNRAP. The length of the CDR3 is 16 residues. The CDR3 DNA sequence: TGTGCTAGTGGTTTGGTCGTTAGCGGGAGGGCAGATACGCAGTATTTT. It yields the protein CASGLVVSGRADTQYF.

The CDR3 nucleotides read TGTGCCAGCAGTTACCACAGCACAGATACGCAGTATTTT. Translated, it gives CASSYHSTDTQYF. The chain recombines TRBV6-6 with TRBJ2-3; D unclear. The CDR3 is 13 amino acids. The germline V and J ends were trimmed by 2 bases and 0 bases, with 3 bases remaining between them. Germline CDR1 MNHNY, CDR2 SVGAGI (reference sequence).

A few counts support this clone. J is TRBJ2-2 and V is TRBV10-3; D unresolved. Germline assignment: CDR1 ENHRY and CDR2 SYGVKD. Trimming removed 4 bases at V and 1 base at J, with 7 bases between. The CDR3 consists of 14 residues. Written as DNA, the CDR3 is TGTGCCATCAGTGTATCGCAGAACACCGGGGAGCTGTTTTTT. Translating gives CAISVSQNTGELFF.

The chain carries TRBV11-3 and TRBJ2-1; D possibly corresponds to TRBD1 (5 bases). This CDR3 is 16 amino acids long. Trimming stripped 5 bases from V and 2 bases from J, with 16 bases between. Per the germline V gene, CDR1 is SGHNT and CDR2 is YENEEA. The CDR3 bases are TGTGCCAGCAGCCCCGGTACACAGGTAGCCTACAATGAGCAGTTCTTC. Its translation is CASSPGTQVAYNEQFF.

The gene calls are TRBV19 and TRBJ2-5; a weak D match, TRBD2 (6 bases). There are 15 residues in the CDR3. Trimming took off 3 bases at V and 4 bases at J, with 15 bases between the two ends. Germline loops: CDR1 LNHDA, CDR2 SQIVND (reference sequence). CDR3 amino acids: CASSMRGIWGETQYF. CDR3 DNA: TGTGCCAGTAGTATGCGGGGCATCTGGGGAGAGACCCAGTACTTC.

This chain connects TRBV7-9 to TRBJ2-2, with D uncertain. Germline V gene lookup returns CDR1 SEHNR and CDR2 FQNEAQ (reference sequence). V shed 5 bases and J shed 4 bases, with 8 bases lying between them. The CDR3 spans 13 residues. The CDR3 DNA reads TGTGCCAGCAGCCTACACGGCACCGGGGAGCTGTTTTTT. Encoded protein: CASSLHGTGELFF. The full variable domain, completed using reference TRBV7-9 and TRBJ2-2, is DTGVSQNPRHKITKRGQNVTFRCDPISEHNRLYWYRQTLGQGPEFLTYFQNEAQLEKSRLLSDRFSAERPKGSFSTLEIQRTEQGDSAMYLCASSLHGTGELFFGEGSRLTVL.

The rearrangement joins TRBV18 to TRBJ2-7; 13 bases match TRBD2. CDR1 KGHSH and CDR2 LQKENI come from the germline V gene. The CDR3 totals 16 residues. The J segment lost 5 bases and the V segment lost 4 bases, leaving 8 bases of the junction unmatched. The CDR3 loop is CASSQNRLAGGDEQYF. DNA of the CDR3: TGTGCCAGCTCACAAAACAGACTAGCGGGAGGTGACGAGCAGTACTTC.

The CDR3 reads CASSQAETGLDHGYTF. CDR3 bases: TGCGCCAGCAGCCAAGCTGAGACAGGTCTCGATCACGGCTACACCTTC. The chain couples TRBV4-1 to TRBJ1-2; a possible D gene is TRBD1 (6 bases). With 1 base removed from V and 8 bases from J, the gap between germline ends came to 20 bases. The V gene's germline CDR1 is MGHRA and CDR2 YSYEKL. The CDR3 loop spans 16 amino acids.

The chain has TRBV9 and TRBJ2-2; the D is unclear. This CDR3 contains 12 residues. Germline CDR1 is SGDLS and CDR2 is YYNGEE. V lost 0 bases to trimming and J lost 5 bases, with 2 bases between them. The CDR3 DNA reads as TGTGCCAGCAGCGTAGGTACCGGGGAGCTGTTTTTT. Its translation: CASSVGTGELFF.

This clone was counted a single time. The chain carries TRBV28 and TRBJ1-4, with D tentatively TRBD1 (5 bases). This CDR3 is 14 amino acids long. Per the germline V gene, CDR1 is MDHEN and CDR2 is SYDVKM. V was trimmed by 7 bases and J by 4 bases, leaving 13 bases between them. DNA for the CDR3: TGTGCCAGCACAACACGGGGGGGTAATGAAAAACTGTTTTTT. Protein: CASTTRGGNEKLFF.

The CDR3 region has the DNA TGTGCTAGTGGTTTCACCAGGGACAGGTCCTACGAGCAGTACTTC. Translating it yields CASGFTRDRSYEQYF. The chain combines TRBV12-5 with TRBJ2-5; 8 nucleotides line up with TRBD1. The J call may be mistaken, given a closer DNA end match to TRBJ2-7. This CDR3 has 15 amino acids. Germline V gives CDR1 LGHNT, CDR2 FRNRAP.

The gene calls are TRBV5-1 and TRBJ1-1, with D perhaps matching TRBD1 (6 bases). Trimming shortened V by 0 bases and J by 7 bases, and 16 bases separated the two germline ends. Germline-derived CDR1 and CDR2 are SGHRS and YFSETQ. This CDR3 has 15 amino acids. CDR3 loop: CASSLVELGQHEAFF. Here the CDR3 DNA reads TGCGCCAGCAGCTTGGTCGAACTCGGACAGCATGAAGCTTTCTTT.

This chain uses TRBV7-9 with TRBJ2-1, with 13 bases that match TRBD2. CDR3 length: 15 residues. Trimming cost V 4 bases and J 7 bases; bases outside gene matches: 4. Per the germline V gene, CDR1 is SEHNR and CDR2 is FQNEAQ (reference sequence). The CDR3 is CASSSGTSGENEQFF. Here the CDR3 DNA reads TGTGCCAGCAGCTCCGGGACTAGCGGGGAGAATGAGCAGTTCTTC.